The next 10 T cell receptor beta chains were all read from a single sample in a study of brain T cells in children with intractable seizures. Clones were sequenced by immunoSEQ multiplex PCR, and TCRdb holds only the in-frame ones, with some missing. Of hundreds of thousands of clones listed, roughly 92% are singletons. Noted time point: blood from clinic visit 5 months post-surgery; TSC patient then seizure free. The input for sequencing was peripheral blood, taken 4 to 5 months after surgery. The origin of the receptors is a boy under two years old with tuberous sclerosis and intractable seizures.

V gene TRBV5-3 combines with J gene TRBJ2-7; 9 bases align to TRBD1. TRBV5-3 is known as an ORF, though its function is uncertain. Trimming removed 4 bases from V and 7 bases from J; junction bases left unmatched: 9. The CDR3 runs to 14 residues. CDR3 loop: CARSIRDRVGEQYF. The CDR3 DNA sequence: TGTGCCAGAAGCATCCGGGACAGGGTTGGAGAGCAGTACTTC.

The CDR3 DNA sequence: TGTGCCAGCCGCCGGGAGAGGTGGATGAACACTGAAGCTTTCTTT. The encoded protein is CASRRERWMNTEAFF. The rearrangement uses TRBV2 and TRBJ1-1; no clear D gene. The germline V and J ends were trimmed by 8 bases and 0 bases, with 16 bases remaining between them. There are 15 residues in the CDR3. Germline loops: CDR1 SNHLY, CDR2 FYNNEI.

J is TRBJ2-1 and V is TRBV7-9, with 7 nucleotides matching TRBD2. The CDR3 extends over 16 amino acids. V gave up 5 bases and J gave up 0 bases; unmatched junction bases: 7. The germline V gene encodes CDR1 SEHNR and CDR2 FQNEAQ (reference sequence). The CDR3 region has the DNA TGTGCCAGCAGCCCGTGGGACTACCCCTCCTACAATGAGCAGTTCTTC. Translating gives CASSPWDYPSYNEQFF.

The J gene is TRBJ2-2, the V gene TRBV11-2; D perhaps matches TRBD2 (6 bases). Germline V gives CDR1 SGHAT, CDR2 FQNNGV. The CDR3 is 17 residues long. The germline V and J ends were trimmed by 3 bases and 3 bases, with 17 bases remaining between them. The CDR3 sequence: CASSFPPGGLDTGELFF. The CDR3, as DNA: TGTGCCAGCAGCTTTCCCCCCGGGGGATTGGACACCGGGGAGCTGTTTTTT.

The chain joins TRBV13 to TRBJ2-3; 9 bases map to TRBD1. This CDR3 is built from 19 residues. Looked up from germline, CDR1 is PRHDT and CDR2 is FYEKMQ (reference sequence). V trimming: 5 bases; J trimming: 1 base; junction bases outside the gene matches: 16. In DNA, the CDR3 is TGTGCCAGCAGCCGCTGGGACAGGGATGGGTCGAACGGCACAGATACGCAGTATTTT. This codes for CASSRWDRDGSNGTDTQYF.

This clone was seen just once. The genes are TRBV4-2 and TRBJ2-3, with TRBD2 matching 13 bases. V lost 1 base to trimming and J lost 4 bases; unmatched junction nucleotides: 5. Germline CDR1 and CDR2: LGHNA and YNFKEQ. The CDR3 runs 17 residues. CDR3 DNA sequence: TGTGCCAGCAGCCAAGTAACTAGCGGGAGGGTCTCAGATACGCAGTATTTT. This translates into CASSQVTSGRVSDTQYF.

The CDR3, as DNA: TGTGCCAGCAGCTTAGTGAGCGGGGGAGCAGAGACCCAGTACTTC. Translating gives CASSLVSGGAETQYF. V and J are TRBV11-2 and TRBJ2-5, with 8 bases aligning to TRBD2. CDR1 is SGHAT and CDR2 is FQNNGV in the germline V gene. The CDR3 covers 15 residues. Trimming cost V 1 base and J 4 bases; bases outside gene matches: 5.

The gene calls are TRBV19 and TRBJ1-5; TRBD1 agrees at 8 bases. The V and J ends lost 2 bases and 3 bases, in that order; junction bases with no gene match: 6. CDR1 and CDR2 (germline): LNHDA, SQIVND (reference sequence). CDR3 size: 16 residues. CDR3 sequence reads: CASSIRPGGDNQPQHF. The CDR3 nucleotides are TGTGCCAGTAGTATACGGCCAGGGGGCGACAATCAGCCCCAGCATTTT. The variable domain in full, completed from reference TRBV19 and TRBJ1-5, reads DGGITQSPKYLFRKEGQNVTLSCEQNLNHDAMYWYRQDPGQGLRLIYYSQIVNDFQKGDIAEGYSVSREKKESFPLTVTSAQKNPTAFYLCASSIRPGGDNQPQHFGDGTRLSIL.

The chain joins TRBV28 to TRBJ2-7; TRBD1 matches 10 bases. This CDR3 has 13 residues. The V gene's germline CDR1 is MDHEN and CDR2 SYDVKM. The J segment lost 2 bases and the V segment lost 8 bases, leaving 3 bases of the junction unmatched. CDR3 sequence: CASDGQGAYEQYF. For the CDR3, the DNA is TGTGCCAGCGATGGACAGGGGGCCTACGAGCAGTACTTC.

A remark on this clone: This same CDR3 is encoded by further DNA sequences in the sample. The chain combines TRBV6-5 with TRBJ1-6; D ambiguous. The CDR3 consists of 12 residues. Germline V gene sequence: CDR1 MNHEY, CDR2 SVGAGI. V gave up 2 bases and J gave up 7 bases, with 3 bases separating them. Here the CDR3 reads CASSYGNSPLHF. In nucleotides, the CDR3 is TGTGCCAGCAGTTACGGCAATTCACCCCTCCACTTT.